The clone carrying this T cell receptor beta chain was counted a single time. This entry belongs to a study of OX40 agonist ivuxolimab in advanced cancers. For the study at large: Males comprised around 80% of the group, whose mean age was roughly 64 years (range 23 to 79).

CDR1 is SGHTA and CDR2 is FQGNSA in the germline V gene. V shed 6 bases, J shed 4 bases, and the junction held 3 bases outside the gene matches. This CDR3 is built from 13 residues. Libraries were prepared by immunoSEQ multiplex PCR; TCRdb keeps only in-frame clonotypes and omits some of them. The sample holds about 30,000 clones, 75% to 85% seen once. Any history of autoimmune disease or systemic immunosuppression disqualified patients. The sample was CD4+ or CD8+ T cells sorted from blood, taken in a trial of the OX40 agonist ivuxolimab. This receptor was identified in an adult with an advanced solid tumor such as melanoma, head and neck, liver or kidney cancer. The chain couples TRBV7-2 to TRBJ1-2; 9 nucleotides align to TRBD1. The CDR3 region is CASRMTGGYGYTF. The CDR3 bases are TGTGCCAGCAGGATGACAGGGGGCTATGGCTACACCTTC.